This TCR beta chain was obtained from a study of beta chain features in type 1 diabetes. Overall study findings and caveats: People with Type 1 diabetes carried modestly yet significantly shorter TCRB CDR3s in all four CD4+ subsets.

A remark on this clone: The antigen remains undetermined.

Germline-derived CDR1 and CDR2 are MNHNY and SVGAGI (reference sequence). V dropped 6 bases and J dropped 5; count of bases not matched to a gene: 6. This CDR3 has 14 residues. The isolated RNA, all of it, was reverse transcribed, so expressed TCRB transcripts were what got sequenced. The assay was immunoSEQ multiplex PCR, and TCRdb's table has in-frame clones only and misses some. The repertoire holds some 350,000 clones, with about 13% as singletons. It was one heparinised blood draw, averaging roughly 0.11 L, that each donor gave. The rearrangement links TRBV6-6 to TRBJ1-5, with 8 positions matching TRBD1. Source material: naive CD4+ T cells from blood. This receptor was obtained from a woman between 18 and 30 years old with type 1 diabetes. This CDR3 reads CASRFGQGYQPQHF. DNA of the CDR3: TGTGCCAGCAGATTTGGACAGGGTTATCAGCCCCAGCATTTT.